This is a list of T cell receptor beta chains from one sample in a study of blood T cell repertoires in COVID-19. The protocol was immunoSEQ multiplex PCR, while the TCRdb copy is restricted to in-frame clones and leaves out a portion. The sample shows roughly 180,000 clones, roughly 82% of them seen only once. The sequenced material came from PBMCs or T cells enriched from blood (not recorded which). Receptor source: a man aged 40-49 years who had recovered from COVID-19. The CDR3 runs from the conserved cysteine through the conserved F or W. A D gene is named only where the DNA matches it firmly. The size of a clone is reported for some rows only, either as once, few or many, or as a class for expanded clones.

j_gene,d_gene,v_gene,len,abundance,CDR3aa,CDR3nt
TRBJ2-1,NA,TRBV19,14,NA,CASKGEGLYNEQFF,TGTGCTTCAAAGGGGGAAGGGCTCTACAATGAGCAGTTCTTC
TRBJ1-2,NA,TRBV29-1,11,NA,CSEATQGSYTF,TGCAGCGAGGCGACCCAGGGGAGCTACACCTTC
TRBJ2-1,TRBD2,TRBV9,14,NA,CASGGLAGVNEQFF,TGTGCCAGCGGGGGACTAGCGGGAGTAAATGAGCAGTTCTTC
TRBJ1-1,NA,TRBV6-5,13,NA,CASSFPGGTEAFF,TGTGCCAGCAGTTTCCCAGGTGGCACTGAAGCTTTCTTT
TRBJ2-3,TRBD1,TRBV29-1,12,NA,CSFRGSTDTQYF,TGCAGTTTCAGGGGGAGCACAGATACGCAGTATTTT
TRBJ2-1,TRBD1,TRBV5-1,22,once,CASSLARDSEFKALNSYNEQFF,TGCGCCAGCAGCTTGGCCCGGGACAGTGAGTTTAAAGCCTTAAACTCCTACAATGAGCAGTTCTTC
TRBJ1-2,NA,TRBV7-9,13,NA,CASSSPGYYGYTF,TGTGCCAGCAGCTCCCCGGGGTACTATGGCTACACCTTC
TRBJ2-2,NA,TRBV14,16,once,CASSQDQGARGGELFF,TGTGCCAGCAGCCAAGATCAGGGCGCGAGAGGCGGGGAGCTGTTTTTT
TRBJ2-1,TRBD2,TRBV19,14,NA,CASRPGLGGLEQFF,TGTGCCAGTAGGCCGGGACTAGGCGGGCTTGAGCAGTTCTTC
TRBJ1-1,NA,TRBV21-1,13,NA,CVIKEGGGTEAFF,TGTGTCATAAAGGAGGGAGGGGGCACTGAAGCTTTCTTT
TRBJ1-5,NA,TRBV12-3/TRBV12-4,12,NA,CASSLQVQPQHF,TGTGCCAGCAGTTTACAGGTTCAGCCCCAGCATTTT
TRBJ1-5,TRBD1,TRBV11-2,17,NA,CASSSGQGAFNNQPQHF,TGTGCCAGCAGCTCGGGACAGGGGGCTTTTAATAATCAGCCCCAGCATTTT
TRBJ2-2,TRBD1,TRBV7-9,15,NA,CASSPMTGVTGELFF,TGTGCCAGCAGCCCAATGACAGGGGTCACCGGGGAGCTGTTTTTT
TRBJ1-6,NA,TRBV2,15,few,CASSAAASSNSPLHF,TGTGCCAGCAGCGCGGCCGCGAGTTCTAATTCACCCCTCCACTTT
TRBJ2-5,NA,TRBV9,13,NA,CASSGTNQETQYF,TGTGCCAGCAGCGGGACAAACCAAGAGACCCAGTACTTC
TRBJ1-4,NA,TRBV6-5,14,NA,CASRAHRTNEKLFF,TGTGCCAGCAGAGCCCACCGAACCAATGAAAAACTGTTTTTT
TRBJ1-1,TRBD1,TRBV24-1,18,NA,CATSDPRTGGRFFTEAFF,TGTGCCACCAGTGATCCCCGGACAGGGGGCAGGTTTTTCACTGAAGCTTTCTTT
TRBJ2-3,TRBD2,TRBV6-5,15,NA,CASSYASASGDTQYF,TGTGCCAGCAGTTACGCAAGTGCTAGCGGAGATACGCAGTATTTT
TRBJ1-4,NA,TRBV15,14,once,CATSRDAVDEKLFF,TGTGCCACCAGCAGAGACGCGGTTGATGAAAAACTGTTTTTT
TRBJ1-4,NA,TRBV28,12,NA,CASSTQGGKLFF,TGTGCCAGCAGTACACAGGGTGGGAAACTGTTTTTT
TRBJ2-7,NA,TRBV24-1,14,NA,CATSDISAGYEQYF,TGTGCCACCAGTGACATTTCTGCGGGATACGAGCAGTACTTC
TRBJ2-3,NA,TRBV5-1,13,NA,CASSPQGTDTQYF,TGCGCCAGCAGCCCTCAGGGAACAGATACGCAGTATTTT
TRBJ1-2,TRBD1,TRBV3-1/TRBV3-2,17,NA,CASSQDENRGPNYGYTF,TGTGCCAGCAGCCAAGATGAGAACAGGGGACCAAACTATGGCTACACCTTC
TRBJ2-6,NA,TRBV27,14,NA,CASSSLTGANVLTF,TGTGCCAGCAGTTCCCTTACTGGGGCCAACGTCCTGACTTTC
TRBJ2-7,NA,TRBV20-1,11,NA,CSAASGHEQYF,TGCAGTGCTGCGTCGGGTCACGAGCAGTACTTC
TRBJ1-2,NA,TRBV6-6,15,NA,CASRPSTVPVGGYTF,TGTGCCAGCAGACCTTCGACAGTCCCAGTAGGTGGCTACACCTTC
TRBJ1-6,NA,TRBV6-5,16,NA,CASSYAGANYNSPLHF,TGTGCCAGCAGTTACGCAGGGGCCAACTATAATTCACCCCTCCACTTT
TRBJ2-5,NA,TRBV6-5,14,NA,CASSNNQGGETQYF,TGTGCCAGCAGTAATAACCAGGGGGGTGAGACCCAGTACTTC
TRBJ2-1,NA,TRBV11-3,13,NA,CASSSDSYNEQFF,TGTGCCAGCAGCTCCGACTCATACAATGAGCAGTTCTTC
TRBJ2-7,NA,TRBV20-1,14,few,CSASPTGERGGQYF,TGCAGTGCTAGTCCTACGGGAGAAAGAGGAGGTCAGTACTTC
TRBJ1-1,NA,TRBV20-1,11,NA,CSASQDTEAFF,TGCAGTGCTAGTCAGGACACTGAAGCTTTCTTT
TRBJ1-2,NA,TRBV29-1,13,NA,CSVELRNMYGYTF,TGCAGCGTTGAACTACGTAATATGTATGGCTACACCTTC
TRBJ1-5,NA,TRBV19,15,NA,CASSLLGGDGQPQHF,TGTGCCAGCTCCCTATTAGGGGGGGACGGCCAGCCCCAGCATTTT
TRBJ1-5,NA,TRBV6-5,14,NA,CASSYGQQQWPQHF,TGTGCCAGCAGTTATGGACAGCAGCAATGGCCCCAGCATTTT
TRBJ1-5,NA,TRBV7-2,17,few,CASSLATALYSNQPQHF,TGTGCCAGCAGCTTAGCGACAGCGCTTTATAGCAATCAGCCCCAGCATTTT
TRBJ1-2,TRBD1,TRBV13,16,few,CASSEGQTALGYGYTF,TGTGCCAGCAGCGAGGGACAGACGGCGTTGGGTTATGGCTACACCTTC
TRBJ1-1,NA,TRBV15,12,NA,CATSRVGAEAFF,TGTGCCACCAGCAGGGTCGGAGCTGAAGCTTTCTTT
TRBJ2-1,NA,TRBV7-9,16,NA,CASSPPASLSYNEQFF,TGTGCCAGCAGCCCCCCAGCTAGCTTGTCCTACAATGAGCAGTTCTTC
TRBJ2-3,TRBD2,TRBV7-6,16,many,CASSLGRERSTDTQYF,TGTGCCAGCAGCTTAGGGCGGGAGAGGAGCACAGATACGCAGTATTTT
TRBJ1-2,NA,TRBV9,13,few,CASSPRDSYGYTF,TGTGCCAGCAGCCCCCGGGACTCCTATGGCTACACCTTC
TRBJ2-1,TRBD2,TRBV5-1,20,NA,CASSSPGTSGRAELYNEQFF,TGCGCCAGCAGCTCACCCGGGACTAGCGGGAGGGCCGAACTCTACAATGAGCAGTTCTTC
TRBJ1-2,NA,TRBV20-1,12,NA,CSASSGVYGYTF,TGCAGTGCTAGTTCGGGGGTCTATGGCTACACCTTC
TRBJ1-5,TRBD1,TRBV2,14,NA,CASTGQLSNQPQHF,TGTGCCAGCACGGGACAGCTTAGCAATCAGCCCCAGCATTTT
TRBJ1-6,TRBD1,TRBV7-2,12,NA,CATGTGNSPLHF,TGTGCCACCGGGACAGGGAATTCACCCCTCCACTTT
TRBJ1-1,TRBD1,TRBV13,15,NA,CASSWWTGGTTEAFF,TGTGCCAGCAGCTGGTGGACAGGGGGTACGACTGAAGCTTTCTTT
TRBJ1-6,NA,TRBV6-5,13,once,CASSYSRDSPLHF,TGTGCCAGCAGTTACTCGAGGGATTCACCCCTCCACTTT
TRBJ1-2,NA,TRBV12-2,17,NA,CASRLVVGTPQGYGYTF,TGTGCAAGTCGCTTAGTGGTAGGGACGCCACAGGGCTATGGCTACACCTTC
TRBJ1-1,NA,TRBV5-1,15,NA,CASSLAGNGETEAFF,TGCGCCAGCAGCTTGGCCGGGAACGGTGAAACTGAAGCTTTCTTT
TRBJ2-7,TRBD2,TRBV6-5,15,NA,CASSYQLAEAYEQYF,TGTGCCAGCAGCTACCAACTAGCGGAGGCCTACGAGCAGTACTTC
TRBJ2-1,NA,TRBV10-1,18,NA,CASSEGSRGAGAGSEQFF,TGCGCCAGCAGTGAGGGCTCCCGGGGGGCTGGGGCGGGGAGTGAGCAGTTCTTC
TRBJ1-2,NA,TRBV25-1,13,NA,CASSGPGVYGYTF,TGTGCCAGCAGTGGGCCGGGGGTCTATGGCTACACCTTC
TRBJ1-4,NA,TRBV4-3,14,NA,CASSYSATNEKLFF,TGCGCCAGCAGCTACAGTGCAACTAATGAAAAACTGTTTTTT
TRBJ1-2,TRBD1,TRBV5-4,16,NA,CASSPLATGQALGYTF,TGTGCCAGCAGCCCACTCGCCACGGGACAGGCGCTTGGCTACACCTTC
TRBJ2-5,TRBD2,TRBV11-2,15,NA,CASSARLAGAETQYF,TGTGCCAGCAGCGCGAGACTAGCGGGAGCTGAGACCCAGTACTTC
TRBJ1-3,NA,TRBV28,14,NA,CAGTRGNSGNTIYF,TGTGCAGGGACGCGGGGCAACTCTGGAAACACCATATATTTT